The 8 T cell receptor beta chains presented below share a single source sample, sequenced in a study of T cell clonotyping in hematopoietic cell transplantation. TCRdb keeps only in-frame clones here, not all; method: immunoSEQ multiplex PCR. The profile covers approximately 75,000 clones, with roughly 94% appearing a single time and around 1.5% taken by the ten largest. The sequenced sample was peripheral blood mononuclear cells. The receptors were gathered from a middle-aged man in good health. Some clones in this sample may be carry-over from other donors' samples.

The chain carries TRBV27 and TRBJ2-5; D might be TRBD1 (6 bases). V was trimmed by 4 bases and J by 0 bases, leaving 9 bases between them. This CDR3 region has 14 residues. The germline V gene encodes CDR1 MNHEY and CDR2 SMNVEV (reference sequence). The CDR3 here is CASSWGRYQETQYF. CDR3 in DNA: TGTGCCAGCAGTTGGGGGCGGTACCAAGAGACCCAGTACTTC.

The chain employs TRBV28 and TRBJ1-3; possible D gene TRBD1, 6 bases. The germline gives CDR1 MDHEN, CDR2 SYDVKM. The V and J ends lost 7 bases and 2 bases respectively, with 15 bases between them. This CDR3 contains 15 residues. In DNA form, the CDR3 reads TGTGCCAGCACCGTCGGGGGGACACCTGGAAACACCATATATTTT. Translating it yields CASTVGGTPGNTIYF.

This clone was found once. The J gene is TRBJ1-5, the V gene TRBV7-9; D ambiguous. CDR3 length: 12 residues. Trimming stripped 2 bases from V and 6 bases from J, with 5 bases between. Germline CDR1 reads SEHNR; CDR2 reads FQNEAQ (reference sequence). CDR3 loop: CASSLFFQPQHF. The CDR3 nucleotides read TGTGCCAGCAGCTTATTTTTTCAGCCCCAGCATTTT.

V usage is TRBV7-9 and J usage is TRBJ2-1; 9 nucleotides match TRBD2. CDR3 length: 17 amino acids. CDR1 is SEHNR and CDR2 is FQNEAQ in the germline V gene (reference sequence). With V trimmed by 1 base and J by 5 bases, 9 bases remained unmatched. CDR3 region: CASSLGRLGGRDNEQFF. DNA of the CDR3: TGTGCCAGCAGCTTAGGGCGATTGGGCGGGAGGGACAATGAGCAGTTCTTC. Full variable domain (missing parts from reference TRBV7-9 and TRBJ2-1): DTGVSQNPRHKITKRGQNVTFRCDPISEHNRLYWYRQTLGQGPEFLTYFQNEAQLEKSRLLSDRFSAERPKGSFSTLEIQRTEQGDSAMYLCASSLGRLGGRDNEQFFGPGTRLTVL.

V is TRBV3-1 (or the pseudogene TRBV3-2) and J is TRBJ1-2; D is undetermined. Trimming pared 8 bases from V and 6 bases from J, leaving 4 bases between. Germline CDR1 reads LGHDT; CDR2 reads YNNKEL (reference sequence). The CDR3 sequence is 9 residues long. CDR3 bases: TGTGCCAGCCCAAATGGCTACACCTTC. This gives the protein CASPNGYTF.

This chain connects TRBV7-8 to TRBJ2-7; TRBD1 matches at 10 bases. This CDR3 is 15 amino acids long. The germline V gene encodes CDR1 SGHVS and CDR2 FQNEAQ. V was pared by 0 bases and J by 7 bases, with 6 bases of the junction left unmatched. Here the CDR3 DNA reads TGTGCCAGCAGCTTAGCGAGACAGGGGGCAGGGGAGCAGTACTTC. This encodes CASSLARQGAGEQYF. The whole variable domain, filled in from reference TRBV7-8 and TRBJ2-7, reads GAGVSQSPRYKVAKRGQDVALRCDPISGHVSLFWYQQALGQGPEFLTYFQNEAQLDKSGLPSDRFFAERPEGSVSTLKIQRTQQEDSAVYLCASSLARQGAGEQYFGPGTRLTVT.

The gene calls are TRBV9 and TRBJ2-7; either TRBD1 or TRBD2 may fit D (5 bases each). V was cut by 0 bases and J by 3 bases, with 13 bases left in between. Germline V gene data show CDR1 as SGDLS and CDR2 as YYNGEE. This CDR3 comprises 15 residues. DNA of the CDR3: TGTGCCAGCAGCGTAGGGGGGTCCCACAGCTACGAGCAGTACTTC. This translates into CASSVGGSHSYEQYF.

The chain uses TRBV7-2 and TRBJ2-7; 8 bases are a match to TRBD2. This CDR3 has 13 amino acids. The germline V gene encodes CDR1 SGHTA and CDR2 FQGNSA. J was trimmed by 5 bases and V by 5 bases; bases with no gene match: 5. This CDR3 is CASSAPGLDEQYF. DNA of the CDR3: TGTGCCAGCAGCGCTCCGGGACTAGACGAGCAGTACTTC.